These 9 T cell receptor beta chains originate from one sample sequenced in a study of shared clonotypes between healthy human individuals. Profiled with immunoSEQ multiplex PCR; TCRdb holds only in-frame clones, not every one. The sample lists roughly 1.4 million clones, roughly 98.5% seen once, with about 0.4% in the top ten. The specimen sequenced was naive CD4+ T cells sorted from blood. Subset specified: CD45RA+ positively selected. These TCRs come from a young man in good health.

V usage is TRBV9 and J usage is TRBJ2-2; 7 positions match TRBD2. V gave up 0 bases and J gave up 4 bases; unmatched junction bases: 6. Germline V gene sequence: CDR1 SGDLS, CDR2 YYNGEE. The CDR3 covers 16 residues. The CDR3 nucleotides read TGTGCCAGCAGCGTAGGTTCCGCGGGAGCCACCGGGGAGCTGTTTTTT. Translated: CASSVGSAGATGELFF.

V gene TRBV4-2 combines with J gene TRBJ2-3, with D maybe TRBD2 (5 bases). V lost 1 base to trimming and J lost 0 bases, with 14 bases between them. Germline CDR1 reads LGHNA; CDR2 reads YNFKEQ. The CDR3 loop spans 17 amino acids. CDR3 sequence reads: CASSQVDYPQSTDTQYF. CDR3 nucleotides: TGTGCCAGCAGCCAAGTTGACTACCCCCAGAGCACAGATACGCAGTATTTT.

The V gene is TRBV14, the J gene TRBJ2-7; 14 positions agree with TRBD2. The germline gives CDR1 SGHDN, CDR2 FVKESK. The V and J ends lost 4 bases and 3 bases, in that order; junction bases with no gene match: 5. There are 16 residues in the CDR3. The CDR3 loop reads CASSRLAGGPLYEQYF. Here the CDR3 DNA reads TGTGCCAGCAGCCGACTAGCGGGAGGGCCTCTCTACGAGCAGTACTTC.

Turning to this clone: The sample has other DNA sequences that encode this CDR3 too. The chain joins TRBV7-9 to TRBJ2-3; no clear D gene. Trimming removed 1 base from V and 4 bases from J, with 6 bases in between. Germline assignment: CDR1 SEHNR and CDR2 FQNEAQ (reference sequence). The CDR3 has 13 amino acids. In nucleotides, the CDR3 is TGTGCCAGCAGCTTAGTGGGCCCAGATACGCAGTATTTT. It translates to CASSLVGPDTQYF.

The V and J genes are TRBV9 and TRBJ2-2; D ambiguous. This CDR3 has 15 residues. The germline V and J ends were trimmed by 5 bases and 3 bases, with 14 bases remaining between them. Germline CDR1 reads SGDLS; CDR2 reads YYNGEE. The CDR3 nucleotides are TGTGCCAGCAGGACCCACGGACGGGACACCGGGGAGCTGTTTTTT. Translated: CASRTHGRDTGELFF. Full variable domain (remainder filled in from reference TRBV9 and TRBJ2-2): DSGVTQTPKHLITATGQRVTLRCSPRSGDLSVYWYQQSLDQGLQFLIQYYNGEERAKGNILERFSAQQFPDLHSELNLSSLELGDSALYFCASRTHGRDTGELFFGEGSRLTVL.

The genes are TRBV30 and TRBJ1-4; D remains unclear. The V gene's germline CDR1 is GTSNPN and CDR2 SVGIG (reference sequence). This CDR3 is 14 amino acids long. V lost 3 bases to trimming and J lost 8 bases, with 16 bases between them. CDR3 sequence reads: CAWSPVAEEEKLFF. CDR3 sequence (DNA): TGTGCCTGGAGCCCGGTCGCTGAGGAGGAAAAACTGTTTTTT.

The chain links TRBV7-9 to TRBJ2-7, with TRBD2 as a possible D gene (5 bases). The CDR3 is made up of 15 amino acids. The germline gives CDR1 SEHNR, CDR2 FQNEAQ (reference sequence). Trimming took off 3 bases at V and 7 bases at J, with 19 bases between the two ends. Here the CDR3 DNA reads TGTGCCAGCAGCTTTAGGGAGTTGGGCTCGGGGGAGCAGTACTTC. This gives the protein CASSFRELGSGEQYF.

Concerning this clone: Other DNA sequences from this sample encode an identical CDR3 as well. This rearrangement joins TRBV18 to TRBJ2-5; D call uncertain. The CDR3 consists of 13 residues. CDR1 and CDR2 (germline): KGHSH, LQKENI. Trimming removed 2 bases at V and 5 bases at J, with 9 bases between. The CDR3 DNA follows: TGTGCCAGCTCACCAGGGTTTGGTGAGACCCAGTACTTC. It is translated as CASSPGFGETQYF.

The rearrangement uses TRBV11-1 and TRBJ1-1; 7 positions agree with TRBD1. V shed 5 bases and J 0 bases; nucleotides not matched to a gene: 12. Looked up from germline, CDR1 is SGHAT and CDR2 is FQDESV (reference sequence). This CDR3 has 17 residues. The CDR3 DNA reads TGTGCCAGCAGCCTGGGTAGGGGGCAACTCATGAACACTGAAGCTTTCTTT. This codes for CASSLGRGQLMNTEAFF.